The source of this T cell receptor (beta chain) is a study of T cell responses to AZD1222 COVID-19 vaccine. General study points: Dominant CD4 TCR responses targeted spike regions 160-218 and 743-854.

Germline CDR1 and CDR2: MDHEN and SYDVKM. The length of the CDR3 is 15 residues. J lost 2 bases, V lost 5 bases, and 5 bases had no gene match. Profiled with immunoSEQ multiplex PCR; TCRdb holds only in-frame clones, not every one. This sample has about 120,000 clones, with 87% found just once. This clone appeared once. Its specificity is not known. The sequence was obtained from an adult in good health. The chain combines TRBV28 with TRBJ1-3, with TRBD1 matching 8 bases. The sample was peripheral blood, taken on day 0 of AZD1222 vaccination. The CDR3 DNA reads as TGTGCCAGCAGTCCCGGGACAGGCGCTGGAAACACCATATATTTT. Protein: CASSPGTGAGNTIYF. The whole variable domain, filled in from reference TRBV28 and TRBJ1-3, reads DVKVTQSSRYLVKRTGEKVFLECVQDMDHENMFWYRQDPGLGLRLIYFSYDVKMKEKGDIPEGYSVSREKKERFSLILESASTNQTSMYLCASSPGTGAGNTIYFGEGSWLTVV.